This T cell receptor beta chain was profiled in a study of cytomegalovirus exposure and HLA in healthy donors. Points from the study as a whole: Rare TCR sequences dominated, though some public TCRs recurred in many donors.

In regard to this clone: Its cognate antigen is unknown.

Clones were sequenced by immunoSEQ multiplex PCR, and TCRdb holds only the in-frame ones, with some missing. The data contain 82,000 or so clones, 85% to 95% of them singletons. Per the germline V gene, CDR1 is SGDLS and CDR2 is YYNGEE. V lost 2 bases to trimming and J lost 0 bases, with 11 bases between them. The CDR3 is 16 residues long. This receptor was obtained from a woman aged 18-29 years in good health and CMV-seronegative. The rearrangement uses TRBV9 and TRBJ2-2, with TRBD2 as a possible D gene (6 bases). The source material was PBMCs. Written as DNA, the CDR3 is TGTGCCAGCAGCGTTTTAGCGGATCCGAACACCGGGGAGCTGTTTTTT. Protein sequence: CASSVLADPNTGELFF.